The 25 T cell receptor beta chains below come from one sample, sequenced in a study of cytomegalovirus exposure and HLA in healthy donors. The study ran its PCR with 60 Vbeta and 13 Jbeta primers. This table comes from immunoSEQ multiplex PCR, and its TCRdb copy is limited to in-frame clones, with some not included. Among 150,000 to 200,000 clones listed, about 80% were seen once. Material for sequencing was PBMCs. The receptors shown here come from a woman in her forties in good health and CMV-seronegative.

The rearrangement joins TRBV14 to TRBJ2-7, with 8 bases fitting TRBD1. The CDR3 extends over 15 amino acids. The germline gives CDR1 SGHDN, CDR2 FVKESK. V lost 2 bases to trimming and J lost 4 bases; unmatched junction nucleotides: 7. The CDR3 nucleotides are TGTGCCAGCAGCCAATCGACAGGGGAGTGGTACGAGCAGTACTTC. Its translation: CASSQSTGEWYEQYF.

This clone has only one observation. This chain uses TRBV4-2 with TRBJ2-1; 15 bases are shared with TRBD2. The CDR3 has 16 residues. V lost 2 bases to trimming and J lost 9 bases; unmatched junction nucleotides: 5. In germline, CDR1 is LGHNA, CDR2 YNFKEQ. The DNA for the CDR3 is TGTGCCAGCAGCCAAAGTTCGGGACTAGCGGGAGGTGAGCAGTTCTTC. It encodes CASSQSSGLAGGEQFF.

The J gene is TRBJ2-5, the V gene TRBV30; 7 nucleotides align to TRBD1. The CDR3 is 11 amino acids. CDR1 is GTSNPN and CDR2 is SVGIG in the germline V gene (reference sequence). J gave up 5 bases and V 5 bases, and 2 bases lay outside the gene matches. The CDR3 protein is CAWGTVETQYF. The CDR3 DNA reads TGTGCCTGGGGGACAGTTGAGACCCAGTACTTC.

This clone has just a few counts. The V and J genes are TRBV4-1 and TRBJ2-3, with a weak D call TRBD1 (6 bases). Trimming stripped 2 bases from V and 9 bases from J, with 27 bases between. The length of the CDR3 is 18 residues. Germline CDR1 reads MGHRA; CDR2 reads YSYEKL. In DNA form, the CDR3 reads TGCGCCAGCAGCCAATCCCCCCGGGGTGGGGGCAAGTCGGAGACGCAGTATTTT. Translated: CASSQSPRGGGKSETQYF.

This clone was counted once. This sequence joins TRBV19 and TRBJ1-1; D is uncertain. The length of the CDR3 is 14 residues. CDR1 LNHDA and CDR2 SQIVND come from the germline V gene (reference sequence). The ends were cut back, 5 bases at V and 0 bases at J, with 10 bases in the middle. CDR3 DNA sequence: TGTGCCAGTAGTCCCCCGAGAGTGAACACTGAAGCTTTCTTT. Protein: CASSPPRVNTEAFF.

J is TRBJ2-1 and V is TRBV4-2; 7 bases fit TRBD2. This CDR3 has 16 residues. Germline CDR1 LGHNA, CDR2 YNFKEQ. Trimming took 1 base from V and 2 from J; bases not matched to a gene: 5. DNA of the CDR3: TGTGCCAGCAGCCAAGTTCGCGCGGGGGCCTACAATGAGCAGTTCTTC. It translates to CASSQVRAGAYNEQFF.

The rearrangement uses TRBV18 and TRBJ2-6, with 7 bases lining up with TRBD2. This CDR3 is built from 15 residues. Trimming cost V 3 bases and J 1 base; bases outside gene matches: 0. The germline V gene has CDR1 KGHSH and CDR2 LQKENI. CDR3: CASSPGGSGANVLTF. CDR3 bases: TGTGCCAGCTCACCCGGGGGGTCTGGGGCCAACGTCCTGACTTTC. Looking up the rest from reference TRBV18 and TRBJ2-6 gives the full variable domain: NAGVMQNPRHLVRRRGQEARLRCSPMKGHSHVYWYRQLPEEGLKFMVYLQKENIIDESGMPKERFSAEFPKEGPSILRIQQVVRGDSAAYFCASSPGGSGANVLTFGAGSRLTVL.

The V call is TRBV4-3, the J call TRBJ2-1; TRBD2 aligns across 7 bases. This CDR3 comprises 15 residues. V gave up 3 bases and J gave up 5 bases; unmatched junction bases: 7. The V gene's germline CDR1 is LGHNA and CDR2 YSLEER. CDR3: CASSQTGLHNNEQFF. The DNA for the CDR3 is TGCGCCAGCAGCCAGACGGGACTACATAACAATGAGCAGTTCTTC.

In DNA form, the CDR3 reads TGTGCCAGCTCCCAGGGGACCGCTGAAGCTTTCTTT. Residues: CASSQGTAEAFF. This chain uses TRBV18 with TRBJ1-1; tentative D call: TRBD1 (6 bases). Germline assignment: CDR1 KGHSH and CDR2 LQKENI. This CDR3 contains 12 residues. Deletions cut 6 bases from V and 6 bases from J, with 11 bases between.

This chain uses TRBV6-5 with TRBJ2-7, with TRBD2 matching over 9 bases. This CDR3 has 12 amino acids. Germline V gene lookup returns CDR1 MNHEY and CDR2 SVGAGI. Trimming cost V 10 bases and J 5 bases; bases outside gene matches: 6. In DNA form, the CDR3 reads TGTGCCACCCTCGGGACTAGCCACGAGCAGTACTTC. As protein: CATLGTSHEQYF.

The chain carries TRBV4-2 and TRBJ2-5, with D perhaps TRBD1 (6 bases). V dropped 1 base and J dropped 4 bases, with 10 bases sitting between them. CDR1 is LGHNA and CDR2 is YNFKEQ in the germline V gene. This CDR3 region has 14 residues. The DNA for the CDR3 is TGTGCCAGCAGCCAAGGACAGGCGGGAGAGACCCAGTACTTC. Its translation is CASSQGQAGETQYF.

The CDR3 region is CASSWEQGSGNTIYF. CDR3 coding DNA: TGCGCCAGCAGCTGGGAACAGGGGTCTGGAAACACCATATATTTT. The chain has TRBV5-1 and TRBJ1-3, with 7 bases lining up with TRBD1. V lost 3 bases to trimming and J lost 1 base; unmatched junction nucleotides: 4. The CDR3 totals 15 residues. In germline, CDR1 is SGHRS, CDR2 YFSETQ.

About this clone itself: Compared with germline, one end of the junction differs, possibly owing to a read error. In DNA, the CDR3 is TGTGCCAGCAGACGGGCCGACACCACAGGTACGCAGTATTTT. Its protein is CASRRADTTGTQYF. The rearrangement joins TRBV27 to TRBJ2-3, with a tentative D call TRBD1 (5 bases). This CDR3 has 14 amino acids. The germline gives CDR1 MNHEY, CDR2 SMNVEV (reference sequence).

The chain is built from TRBV28 and TRBJ2-3; a weak D match, TRBD2 (6 bases). Trimming took off 5 bases at V and 5 bases at J, with 20 bases between the two ends. This CDR3 region has 16 residues. Germline-derived CDR1 and CDR2 are MDHEN and SYDVKM. The CDR3, as DNA: TGTGCCAGCAGTCTCTTATTCGGGGGAAGGAGAGATACGCAGTATTTT. This sequence encodes CASSLLFGGRRDTQYF.

This sequence joins TRBV18 and TRBJ1-4; 7 bases match TRBD1. The V segment lost 5 bases and the J segment 7 bases; nucleotides outside the gene matches: 16. The CDR3 loop spans 17 amino acids. Germline CDR1 and CDR2: KGHSH and LQKENI. The CDR3 reads CASSSGGTDRWREKLFF. CDR3 in DNA: TGTGCCAGCTCATCGGGGGGGACAGACCGGTGGCGTGAAAAACTGTTTTTT.

The chain recombines TRBV5-1 with TRBJ2-7, with D perhaps TRBD1 (6 bases). Germline loops: CDR1 SGHRS, CDR2 YFSETQ. The CDR3 is 12 residues long. V was pared by 4 bases and J by 3 bases, with 8 bases between. In DNA form, the CDR3 reads TGCGCCAGCAGCCCACAGGGCTACGAGCAGTACTTC. This gives the protein CASSPQGYEQYF. The variable domain in full, with the rest retrieved from reference TRBV5-1 and TRBJ2-7, is KAGVTQTPRYLIKTRGQQVTLSCSPISGHRSVSWYQQTPGQGLQFLFEYFSETQRNKGNFPGRFSGRQFSNSRSEMNVSTLELGDSALYLCASSPQGYEQYFGPGTRLTVT.

The chain employs TRBV7-6 and TRBJ2-5; D perhaps matches TRBD1 (6 bases). Germline assignment: CDR1 SGHVS and CDR2 FNYEAQ. This CDR3 region has 14 residues. Trimming stripped 1 base from V and 1 base from J, with 7 bases between. The CDR3 DNA follows: TGTGCCAGCAGCTTAGGGACAGTCCAAGAGACCCAGTACTTC. This gives the protein CASSLGTVQETQYF.

This clone has just one count. The V and J genes are TRBV7-3 and TRBJ2-3; 12 nucleotides line up with TRBD2. Germline lookup yields CDR1 SGHTA and CDR2 FQGTGA. The junction had 6 bases not matched to a gene; V was cut back by 5 bases and J by 3 bases. CDR3 length: 16 residues. CDR3: CASSPRLAGETDTQYF. The CDR3 bases are TGTGCCAGCAGCCCCCGACTAGCGGGAGAGACAGATACGCAGTATTTT.

The chain uses TRBV5-4 and TRBJ2-1; D is possibly TRBD1 (7 bases). V lost 7 bases and J lost 5, with 10 bases in between. Looked up from germline, CDR1 is SGHNT and CDR2 is YYREEE (reference sequence). The CDR3 sequence is 12 residues long. The CDR3 DNA reads TGTGCCAGCGGAGGGGGCGACAATGAGCAGTTCTTC. Its protein is CASGGGDNEQFF.

The chain uses TRBV5-1 and TRBJ2-1, with a possible D match to TRBD2 (5 bases). The CDR3 consists of 13 residues. V lost 4 bases, J lost 7 bases, and 12 bases lay in between. Germline V gene lookup returns CDR1 SGHRS and CDR2 YFSETQ. The CDR3 protein is CASSRIRGNEQFF. Written as DNA, the CDR3 is TGCGCCAGCAGCCGGATCCGGGGTAATGAGCAGTTCTTC.

The chain employs TRBV9 and TRBJ2-7; 7 bases map to TRBD2. Germline CDR1 reads SGDLS; CDR2 reads YYNGEE. The V and J ends lost 3 bases and 2 bases, in that order; junction bases with no gene match: 8. This CDR3 spans 15 amino acids. The CDR3 is CASSAGEGPTYEQYF. CDR3 nucleotides: TGTGCCAGCAGCGCCGGGGAGGGACCAACCTACGAGCAGTACTTC.

The chain couples TRBV11-3 to TRBJ1-1, with 7 bases identical to TRBD1. Germline trimming cut 6 bases from V and 4 bases from J; bases unmatched to any gene: 5. The germline CDR1 and CDR2 sequences are SGHNT and YENEEA. The CDR3 length is 13 residues. CDR3 amino acids: CASRRQGLTEAFF. For the CDR3, the DNA is TGTGCCAGCAGAAGACAGGGACTCACTGAAGCTTTCTTT.

This clone was recorded once. The sample has other DNA sequences that encode this CDR3 too. In DNA, the CDR3 is TGTGCCAGCAGCTTGGGGGGGAGCGAGACCCAGTACTTC. It is translated as CASSLGGSETQYF. The chain employs TRBV11-2 and TRBJ2-5; TRBD2 agrees at 7 bases. With 3 bases clipped from V and 5 bases from J, the junction kept 3 bases outside the gene matches. Germline CDR1 SGHAT, CDR2 FQNNGV. The CDR3 is 13 residues long.

The chain recombines TRBV7-2 with TRBJ2-5; no clear D. The end of the DNA is better explained by TRBJ2-7, so the J call may be wrong. Germline V CDR1 and CDR2: SGHTA, FQGNSA. This CDR3 is 14 amino acids long. CDR3 DNA sequence: TGTGCCAGCAGCTTAGTGGGCGAATCAAACGAGCAGTACTTC. This codes for CASSLVGESNEQYF.

The chain has TRBV29-1 and TRBJ2-3, with a tentative D call TRBD2 (5 bases). CDR3 size: 13 residues. The germline CDR1 and CDR2 sequences are SQVTM and ANQGSEA. V lost 4 bases, J lost 6 bases, and 14 bases lay in between. CDR3 DNA sequence: TGCAGCGTTGGACCTATTTCTAGCGATACGCAGTATTTT. It is translated as CSVGPISSDTQYF.